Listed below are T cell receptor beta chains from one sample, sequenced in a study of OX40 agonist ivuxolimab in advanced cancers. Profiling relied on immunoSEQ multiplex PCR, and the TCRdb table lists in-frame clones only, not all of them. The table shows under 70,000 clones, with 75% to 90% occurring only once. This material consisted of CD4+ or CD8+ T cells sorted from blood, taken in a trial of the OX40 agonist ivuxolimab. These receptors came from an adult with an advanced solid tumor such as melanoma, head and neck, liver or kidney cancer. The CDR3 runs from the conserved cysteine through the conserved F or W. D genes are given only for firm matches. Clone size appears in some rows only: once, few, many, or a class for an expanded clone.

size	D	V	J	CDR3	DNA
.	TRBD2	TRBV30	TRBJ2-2	CALHGGGQDTGELFF	TGTGCCTTACATGGCGGGGGGCAGGACACCGGGGAGCTGTTTTTT
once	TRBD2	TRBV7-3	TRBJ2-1	CASSPTSGGALEQFF	TGTGCCAGCAGCCCAACTAGCGGGGGGGCCCTTGAGCAGTTCTTC
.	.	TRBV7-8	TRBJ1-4	CASSLVIGGHLNEKLFF	TGTGCCAGCAGCTTAGTAATTGGCGGCCACCTTAATGAAAAACTGTTTTTT
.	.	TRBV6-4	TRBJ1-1	CASSDGGNTEAFF	TGTGCCAGCAGTGACGGGGGCAACACTGAAGCTTTCTTT
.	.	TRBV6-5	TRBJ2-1	CASKTNSYNEQFF	TGTGCCAGCAAAACTAACTCCTACAATGAGCAGTTCTTC
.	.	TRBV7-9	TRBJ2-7	CASSSDSTYEQYF	TGTGCCAGCAGCTCGGACAGCACCTACGAGCAGTACTTC
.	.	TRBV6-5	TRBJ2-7	CASSYGHSYEQYF	TGTGCCAGCAGTTACGGACACTCCTACGAGCAGTACTTC
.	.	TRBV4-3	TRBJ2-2	CASSQVEGYTGELFF	TGCGCCAGCAGCCAAGTGGAAGGGTACACCGGGGAGCTGTTTTTT
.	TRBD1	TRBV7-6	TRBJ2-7	CASSYRDRTYEQYF	TGTGCCAGCAGCTACCGGGACAGGACCTACGAGCAGTACTTC
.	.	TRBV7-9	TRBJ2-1	CASSASEAEQFF	TGTGCCAGCAGCGCCTCCGAGGCTGAGCAGTTCTTC
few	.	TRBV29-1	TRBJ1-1	CSLGTDTEAFF	TGCAGCCTCGGGACGGACACTGAAGCTTTCTTT
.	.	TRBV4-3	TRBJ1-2	CASSQSGLLNYGYTF	TGCGCCAGCAGCCAATCGGGACTGCTTAACTATGGCTACACCTTC
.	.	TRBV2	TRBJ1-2	CASSEALMGATAYGYTF	TGTGCCAGCAGTGAAGCGCTTATGGGGGCCACAGCCTATGGCTACACCTTC
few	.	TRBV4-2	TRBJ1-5	CASSQRGQPQHF	TGTGCCAGCAGCCAAAGGGGTCAGCCCCAGCATTTT
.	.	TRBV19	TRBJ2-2	CASSPGGYGNGELFF	TGTGCCAGTAGCCCCGGAGGGTATGGGAACGGGGAGCTGTTTTTT
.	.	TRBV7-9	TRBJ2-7	CASSSILYEQYF	TGTGCCAGCAGCAGCATCCTTTACGAGCAGTACTTC
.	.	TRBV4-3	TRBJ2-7	CASSQDNNVRGSYEQYF	TGCGCCAGCAGCCAAGATAATAATGTCAGAGGCTCCTACGAGCAGTACTTC
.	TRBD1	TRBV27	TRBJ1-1	CASSWTGNTEAFF	TGTGCCAGCAGTTGGACAGGGAACACTGAAGCTTTCTTT
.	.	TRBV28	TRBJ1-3	CASSLVGFAGNTIYF	TGTGCCAGCAGTTTAGTCGGTTTTGCTGGAAACACCATATATTTT
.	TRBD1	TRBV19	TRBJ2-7	CASNWGQGYEQYF	TGTGCCAGTAATTGGGGACAGGGCTACGAGCAGTACTTC
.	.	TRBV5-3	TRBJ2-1	CARSPRGEAYNEQFF	TGTGCCAGAAGCCCACGCGGGGAGGCCTACAATGAGCAGTTCTTC
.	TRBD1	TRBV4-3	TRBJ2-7	CASSQDGQGDYEQYF	TGCGCCAGCAGCCAAGACGGACAGGGTGACTACGAGCAGTACTTC
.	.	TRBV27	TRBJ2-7	CASSFGGGQASGLWYF	TGTGCCAGCAGCTTCGGGGGCGGACAGGCTTCGGGTCTATGGTACTTC
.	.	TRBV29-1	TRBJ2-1	CSVEGGSHEQFF	TGCAGCGTTGAAGGGGGAAGTCATGAGCAGTTCTTC
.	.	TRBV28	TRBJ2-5	CASSFSGAQETQYF	TGTGCCAGCAGTTTTAGCGGAGCACAAGAGACCCAGTACTTC
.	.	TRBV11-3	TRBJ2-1	CASSLVFAGAGNEQFF	TGTGCCAGCAGCTTAGTTTTCGCAGGGGCCGGGAATGAGCAGTTCTTC